Each of the 2 T cell receptor beta chains below was sequenced from the same sample in a study of response to subunit inactivated influenza vaccine. TCRdb fed the RT-PCR reads into MiXCR, producing one record per CDR3 protein. The sample has 800,000 or so distinct CDR3 sequences; approximately 21% are singletons. Sequenced here: PBMCs from blood, sampled roughly 5 days after vaccination. The receptors were gathered from a man in his forties or fifties who received an inactivated influenza vaccine.

For the CDR3, the DNA is TGTGCCAGCAGTACCCGGACAGGGGGCCTTGCTAGCGGGAGGAGCTACGAGCAGTACTTC. Its translation: CASSTRTGGLASGRSYEQYF. The chain combines TRBV28 with TRBJ2-7; TRBD1 or TRBD2 may be the D gene (11 bases each). Trimming removed 5 bases at V and 3 bases at J, with 32 bases between. This CDR3 contains 20 residues. Germline V gene sequence: CDR1 MDHEN, CDR2 SYDVKM.

The gene calls are TRBV12-3 or TRBV12-4 and TRBJ1-1, with D unclear. Trimming removed 6 bases at V and 4 bases at J, with 12 bases between. The CDR3 contains 13 residues. The CDR3 region has the DNA TGTGCCAGCAGCAGGACTGCTTTCACTGAAGCTTTCTTT. The encoded protein is CASSRTAFTEAFF.